These 30 T cell receptor beta chains were sequenced from one sample in a study of blood T cell repertoires in COVID-19. Only in-frame clones appear in the TCRdb table, and some are missing; sequencing was by immunoSEQ multiplex PCR. This sample carries 250,000 or so clones, 84% of them seen once, and the ten largest clones take roughly 1.4%. Specimen: peripheral blood. The receptors were gathered from a woman aged 40 to 50 who had recovered from COVID-19.

This chain connects TRBV5-4 to TRBJ2-6, with unresolved D. V lost 5 bases and J lost 0, with 9 bases in between. This CDR3 is 15 amino acids long. CDR1 and CDR2 (germline): SGHNT, YYREEE (reference sequence). CDR3 DNA sequence: TGTGCCAGCAGACCTAGGAACTCTGGGGCCAACGTCCTGACTTTC. It translates to CASRPRNSGANVLTF. Together with reference TRBV5-4 and TRBJ2-6, the CDR3 gives the full variable domain: ETGVTQSPTHLIKTRGQQVTLRCSSQSGHNTVSWYQQALGQGPQFIFQYYREEENGRGNFPPRFSGLQFPNYSSELNVNALELDDSALYLCASRPRNSGANVLTFGAGSRLTVL.

The rearrangement links TRBV10-2 to TRBJ1-3; D uncertain. The germline CDR1 and CDR2 sequences are WSHSY and SAAADI. This CDR3 spans 13 amino acids. V was shortened by 4 bases and J by 4 bases, with 8 bases between the two germline ends. The CDR3 bases are TGCGCCAGCAGTGCCCCGGGAGGAAACACCATATATTTT. Amino acid sequence: CASSAPGGNTIYF.

A few counts support this clone. As DNA, the CDR3 is TGCGCCAGCAGCTTACAGGGGCCCGATGACACTGAAGCTTTCTTT. It yields the protein CASSLQGPDDTEAFF. This chain connects TRBV5-1 to TRBJ1-1; TRBD1 matches at 7 bases. The germline CDR1 and CDR2 sequences are SGHRS and YFSETQ. This CDR3 has 15 residues. V shed 2 bases and J 3 bases; nucleotides not matched to a gene: 7.

The chain combines TRBV27 with TRBJ2-2; possible D gene TRBD1, 5 bases. The germline gives CDR1 MNHEY, CDR2 SMNVEV (reference sequence). The ends were cut back, 4 bases at V and 5 bases at J, with 17 bases in the middle. CDR3 length: 16 residues. The CDR3, as DNA: TGTGCCAGCAGTTCCCCCGCCAGGGCAGGTACCGGGGAGCTGTTTTTT. Protein sequence: CASSSPARAGTGELFF.

The chain is built from TRBV30 and TRBJ2-2; tentatively, D is TRBD1 (6 bases). The CDR3 is made up of 12 amino acids. The germline V and J ends were trimmed by 1 base and 7 bases, with 7 bases remaining between them. Per germline, CDR1 GTSNPN and CDR2 SVGIG (reference sequence). The CDR3 loop reads CAWSEGDGELFF. CDR3 bases: TGTGCCTGGAGTGAGGGGGACGGGGAGCTGTTTTTT.

V is TRBV9 and J is TRBJ1-4; a possible D gene is TRBD1 (5 bases). The CDR3 totals 14 residues. The V gene lost 4 bases and the J gene lost 4 bases, with 11 bases spanning the gap. Germline assignment: CDR1 SGDLS and CDR2 YYNGEE. The CDR3 protein is CASSPDSYNEKLFF. The CDR3 DNA sequence: TGTGCCAGCAGCCCCGACAGCTATAATGAAAAACTGTTTTTT.

The chain recombines TRBV11-2 with TRBJ2-3, with D possibly TRBD2 on 6 matching bases. The CDR3 runs 14 residues. The V end was cut by 1 base, the J end by 2 bases, with 7 bases between. Germline CDR1 is SGHAT and CDR2 is FQNNGV. CDR3 nucleotide sequence: TGTGCCAGCAGCTTAGCTAGCGTCACAGATACGCAGTATTTT. It is translated as CASSLASVTDTQYF.

This clone was counted a single time. This rearrangement joins TRBV5-5 to TRBJ2-7; 10 bases map to TRBD1. V gave up 3 bases and J gave up 4 bases; unmatched junction bases: 7. This CDR3 contains 15 residues. Germline lookup yields CDR1 SGHKS and CDR2 YYEKEE (reference sequence). The chain's CDR3 is CASSYRWDRGYEQYF. Written as DNA, the CDR3 is TGTGCCAGCAGCTACCGATGGGACAGGGGTTACGAGCAGTACTTC. Using reference TRBV5-5 and TRBJ2-7 for the parts outside the CDR3, the full variable domain is DAGVTQSPTHLIKTRGQQVTLRCSPISGHKSVSWYQQVLGQGPQFIFQYYEKEERGRGNFPDRFSARQFPNYSSELNVNALLLGDSALYLCASSYRWDRGYEQYFGPGTRLTVT.

The chain uses TRBV5-1 and TRBJ1-6; tentatively, D is TRBD1 (5 bases). Germline values: CDR1 SGHRS, CDR2 YFSETQ. The CDR3 covers 17 residues. Trimming removed 3 bases from V and 0 bases from J, with 13 bases in between. The DNA for the CDR3 is TGCGCCAGCAGCTGGACACAGATGGGCTCCTATAATTCACCCCTCCACTTT. Amino acid sequence: CASSWTQMGSYNSPLHF.

CDR3 protein: CASSQAGGQELAQHF. The DNA for the CDR3 is TGTGCCAGCAGCCAAGCGGGGGGGCAGGAGTTGGCCCAGCATTTT. The chain links TRBV4-2 to TRBJ1-5; D is possibly TRBD1 (6 bases). Germline CDR1 is LGHNA and CDR2 is YNFKEQ. The CDR3 length is 15 residues. V shed 1 base and J shed 11 bases, with 18 bases lying between them.

The CDR3 is CASRDGRGGSYNEQFF. The CDR3 DNA sequence: TGTGCCAGCAGAGACGGACGAGGGGGCTCCTACAATGAGCAGTTCTTC. The chain carries TRBV28 and TRBJ2-1, with D tentatively TRBD1 (6 bases). The CDR3 is made up of 16 amino acids. CDR1 and CDR2 (germline): MDHEN, SYDVKM. The V gene lost 6 bases and the J gene lost 0 bases, with 15 bases spanning the gap.

This clone was found a few times. This chain joins TRBV2 and TRBJ1-5, with a tentative D call TRBD1 (5 bases). Looked up from germline, CDR1 is SNHLY and CDR2 is FYNNEI. The germline V and J ends were trimmed by 8 bases and 3 bases, with 14 bases remaining between them. There are 14 residues in the CDR3. CDR3 in amino acids: CASGGRFFNQPQHF. The CDR3 DNA follows: TGTGCCAGCGGGGGGAGGTTTTTCAATCAGCCCCAGCATTTT.

The chain employs TRBV6-6 and TRBJ1-1; 9 nucleotides agree with TRBD1. This CDR3 comprises 14 residues. The germline CDR1 and CDR2 sequences are MNHNY and SVGAGI (reference sequence). With 6 bases clipped from V and 6 bases from J, the junction kept 8 bases outside the gene matches. The CDR3: CASRTGGAVSEAFF. The CDR3 DNA reads TGTGCCAGCAGAACAGGGGGCGCGGTGTCTGAAGCTTTCTTT.

The J gene is TRBJ2-5, the V gene TRBV6-5, with 9 positions matching TRBD1. Germline-derived CDR1 and CDR2 are MNHEY and SVGAGI. V lost 4 bases and J lost 5; bases outside the gene matches: 5. This CDR3 has 14 amino acids. CDR3 DNA: TGTGCCAGCAGTTTACAGGGGGCTTTGGAGACCCAGTACTTC. This sequence encodes CASSLQGALETQYF.

V gene TRBV29-1 combines with J gene TRBJ2-7; unclear D gene. The germline V gene encodes CDR1 SQVTM and CDR2 ANQGSEA. The CDR3 has 12 residues. V was cut by 4 bases and J by 2 bases, with 9 bases left in between. CDR3 amino acids: CSVGSTPYEQYF. The CDR3 nucleotides read TGCAGCGTTGGATCGACACCCTACGAGCAGTACTTC.

This clone was observed a single time. The chain has TRBV6-5 and TRBJ2-1; D possibly corresponds to TRBD1 (5 bases). The CDR3 covers 13 residues. The germline gives CDR1 MNHEY, CDR2 SVGAGI. V shed 4 bases and J shed 6 bases, with 10 bases lying between them. In DNA form, the CDR3 reads TGTGCCAGCAGTTGGCAGGGCCCCAATGAGCAGTTCTTC. This translates into CASSWQGPNEQFF.

The chain couples TRBV29-1 to TRBJ2-1; 10 bases agree with TRBD2. CDR1 is SQVTM, CDR2 ANQGSEA, per germline. The CDR3 runs 17 residues. Losses at the gene ends were 6 bases for V and 0 bases for J; bases not matched to a gene: 11. The CDR3 region has the DNA TGCAGCGTCACCGGGACTAGCGCCCCCAGCTCCTACAATGAGCAGTTCTTC. Its translation: CSVTGTSAPSSYNEQFF.

The V call is TRBV6-1, the J call TRBJ2-6, with D uncertain. V lost 4 bases, J lost 0 bases, and 13 bases lay in between. The CDR3 runs to 17 residues. Germline loops: CDR1 MNHNS, CDR2 SASEGT. The CDR3 nucleotides read TGTGCCAGCAGTGTCCGGTCTAGGAGCTCTGGGGCCAACGTCCTGACTTTC. This codes for CASSVRSRSSGANVLTF.

This chain uses TRBV5-1 with TRBJ1-1, with 10 positions matching TRBD1. Germline CDR1 SGHRS, CDR2 YFSETQ. Trimming removed 4 bases from V and 4 bases from J; junction bases left unmatched: 10. The CDR3 extends over 16 amino acids. The CDR3 reads CASSLRQGALSTEAFF. CDR3 nucleotides: TGCGCCAGCAGCCTTAGACAGGGGGCGTTGAGCACTGAAGCTTTCTTT.

A single count supports this clone. In the same sample, other DNA sequences code for this CDR3. The rearrangement links TRBV28 to TRBJ2-7; 11 bases align to TRBD2. The V segment lost 1 base and the J segment 2 bases; nucleotides outside the gene matches: 4. CDR3 size: 16 residues. Germline V lookup: CDR1 MDHEN, CDR2 SYDVKM. CDR3 DNA: TGTGCCAGCAGTTTATCGGGGACTAGCGGCACCTACGAGCAGTACTTC. Protein sequence: CASSLSGTSGTYEQYF.

This sequence joins TRBV6-5 and TRBJ2-1, with 9 bases that match TRBD2. Trimming cost V 2 bases and J 9 bases; bases outside gene matches: 5. The CDR3 is 14 residues long. Germline-derived CDR1 and CDR2 are MNHEY and SVGAGI. The CDR3 protein is CASSYGRGGGEQFF. Written as DNA, the CDR3 is TGTGCCAGCAGTTACGGGCGGGGGGGCGGTGAGCAGTTCTTC.

V is TRBV7-3 and J is TRBJ2-1; possible D gene TRBD2, 5 bases. The V gene's germline CDR1 is SGHTA and CDR2 FQGTGA. V was shortened by 0 bases and J by 9 bases, with 9 bases between the two germline ends. CDR3 size: 13 residues. Written as DNA, the CDR3 is TGTGCCAGCAGCTTAACCCGGACTTTTGAGCAGTTCTTC. Translated, it gives CASSLTRTFEQFF.

The CDR3 region has the DNA TGTGCCACCAGTGATTCCCTAGGGGAGACTAGCGGGCTTTACTCCTACAATGAGCAGTTCTTC. It encodes CATSDSLGETSGLYSYNEQFF. V is TRBV24-1 and J is TRBJ2-1; 10 positions match TRBD2. The J segment lost 0 bases and the V segment lost 2 bases, leaving 15 bases of the junction unmatched. Germline lookup yields CDR1 KGHDR and CDR2 SFDVKD. This CDR3 comprises 21 residues.

This chain connects TRBV10-2 to TRBJ2-1; D might be TRBD2 (6 bases). Germline values: CDR1 WSHSY, CDR2 SAAADI. V lost 5 bases and J 7 bases, leaving 15 bases between the germline ends. The CDR3 has 14 residues. The CDR3 sequence: CASSPSGGRNEQFF. Here the CDR3 DNA reads TGCGCCAGCAGTCCATCTGGGGGGAGGAATGAGCAGTTCTTC.

This chain uses TRBV7-9 with TRBJ2-5, with 11 bases aligning to TRBD1. The junction had 10 bases not matched to a gene; V was cut back by 4 bases and J by 3 bases. The CDR3 spans 17 residues. CDR1 is SEHNR and CDR2 is FQNEAQ in the germline V gene (reference sequence). The CDR3 loop reads CASSYPSGTGGKETQYF. Written as DNA, the CDR3 is TGTGCCAGCAGCTACCCCTCCGGGACAGGGGGTAAAGAGACCCAGTACTTC.

The rearrangement joins TRBV5-1 to TRBJ2-3; perhaps TRBD1 as D (6 bases). The V and J ends lost 4 bases and 1 base respectively, with 13 bases between them. Germline assignment: CDR1 SGHRS and CDR2 YFSETQ. There are 15 residues in the CDR3. The CDR3 DNA reads as TGCGCCAGCAGCCTAACAGGGTTTGGCACAGATACGCAGTATTTT. It yields the protein CASSLTGFGTDTQYF. Variable domain in full (rest from reference TRBV5-1 and TRBJ2-3): KAGVTQTPRYLIKTRGQQVTLSCSPISGHRSVSWYQQTPGQGLQFLFEYFSETQRNKGNFPGRFSGRQFSNSRSEMNVSTLELGDSALYLCASSLTGFGTDTQYFGPGTRLTVL.

The rearrangement joins TRBV28 to TRBJ2-7; tentatively, D is TRBD1 (5 bases). Germline assignment: CDR1 MDHEN and CDR2 SYDVKM. The V gene lost 6 bases and the J gene lost 3 bases, with 9 bases spanning the gap. The CDR3 runs to 12 residues. The CDR3 sequence is CASSQGYYEQYF. CDR3 nucleotides: TGTGCCAGCAGCCAGGGATACTACGAGCAGTACTTC.

This clone was seen only a few times. The V gene is TRBV15, the J gene TRBJ1-6, with 7 bases lining up with TRBD1. V lost 0 bases, J lost 13 bases, and 3 bases stayed unmatched. The CDR3 runs 13 residues. Per germline, CDR1 LNHNV and CDR2 YYDKDF (reference sequence). CDR3 in amino acids: CATSRDTGEPLHF. DNA of the CDR3: TGTGCCACCAGCAGAGATACAGGGGAGCCCCTCCACTTT.

This clone was observed a few times. This chain uses TRBV6-5 with TRBJ1-1; perhaps TRBD1 as D (5 bases). Germline V gene sequence: CDR1 MNHEY, CDR2 SVGAGI. This CDR3 comprises 12 residues. V shed 5 bases and J shed 7 bases, with 11 bases lying between them. CDR3 DNA sequence: TGTGCCAGCAGTAGGGGAATTGGTGAAGCTTTCTTT. Amino acids: CASSRGIGEAFF.

The J gene is TRBJ2-2, the V gene TRBV29-1; TRBD1 is a possible D gene (5 bases). The germline V gene has CDR1 SQVTM and CDR2 ANQGSEA. The CDR3 is 13 amino acids. V lost 3 bases to trimming and J lost 8 bases, with 13 bases between them. As DNA, the CDR3 is TGCAGCGTTGAGACAGCTCGCCCGGGGGAGCTGTTTTTT. This encodes CSVETARPGELFF.